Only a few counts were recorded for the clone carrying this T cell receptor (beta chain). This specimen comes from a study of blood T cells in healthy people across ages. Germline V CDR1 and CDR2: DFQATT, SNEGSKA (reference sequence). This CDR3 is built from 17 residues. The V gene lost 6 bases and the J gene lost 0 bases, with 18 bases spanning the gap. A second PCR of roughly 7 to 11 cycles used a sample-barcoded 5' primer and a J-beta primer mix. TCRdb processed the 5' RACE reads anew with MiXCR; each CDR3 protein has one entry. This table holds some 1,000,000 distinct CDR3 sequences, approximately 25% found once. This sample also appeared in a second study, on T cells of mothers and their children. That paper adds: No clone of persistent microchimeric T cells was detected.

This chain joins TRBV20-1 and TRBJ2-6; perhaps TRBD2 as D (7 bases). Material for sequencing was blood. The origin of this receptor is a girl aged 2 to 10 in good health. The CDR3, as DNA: TGCAGTGCAGGGGGGGCAGGGGCTAGCTCTGGGGCCAACGTCCTGACTTTC. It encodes CSAGGAGASSGANVLTF.